This TCR beta chain emerged from a study of preoperative IRX-2 immunotherapy in early breast cancer. Described treatment: preoperative locoregional IRX-2 cytokine immunotherapy. Patients received preoperative, locoregional IRX-2 cytokine immunotherapy in a phase Ib study. Sequencing used immunoSEQ multiplex PCR; TCRdb keeps in-frame clones, though not all of them. The profile shows around 30,000 clones, 70% to 85% of them singletons. The V end was cut by 10 bases, the J end by 0 bases, with 13 bases between. Per germline, CDR1 LNHDA and CDR2 SQIVND (reference sequence). There are 14 residues in the CDR3.

This sequence joins TRBV19 and TRBJ2-1; possible D gene TRBD2, 6 bases. Sample collection was performed from a patient treated with IRX-2 immunotherapy. The origin of this receptor is a human donor with breast cancer. CDR3 loop: CATLAESSYNEQFF. The CDR3 nucleotides are TGTGCCACATTAGCGGAAAGCTCCTACAATGAGCAGTTCTTC.